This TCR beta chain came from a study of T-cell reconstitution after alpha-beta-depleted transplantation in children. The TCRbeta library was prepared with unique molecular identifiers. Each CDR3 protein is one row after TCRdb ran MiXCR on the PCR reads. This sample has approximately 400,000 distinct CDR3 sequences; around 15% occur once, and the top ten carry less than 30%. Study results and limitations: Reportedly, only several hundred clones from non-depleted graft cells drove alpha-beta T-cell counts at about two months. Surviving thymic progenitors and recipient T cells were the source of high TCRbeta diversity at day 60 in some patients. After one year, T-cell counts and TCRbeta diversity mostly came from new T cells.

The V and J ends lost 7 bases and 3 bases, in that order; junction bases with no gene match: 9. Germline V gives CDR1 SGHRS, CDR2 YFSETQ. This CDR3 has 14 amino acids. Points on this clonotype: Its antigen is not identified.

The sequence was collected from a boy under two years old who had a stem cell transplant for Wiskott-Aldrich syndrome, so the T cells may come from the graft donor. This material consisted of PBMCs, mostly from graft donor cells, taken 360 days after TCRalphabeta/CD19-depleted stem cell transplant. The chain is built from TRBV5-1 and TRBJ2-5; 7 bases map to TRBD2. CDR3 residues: CASHIGTTKETQYF. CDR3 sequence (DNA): TGCGCCAGCCATATCGGGACTACCAAAGAGACCCAGTACTTC.